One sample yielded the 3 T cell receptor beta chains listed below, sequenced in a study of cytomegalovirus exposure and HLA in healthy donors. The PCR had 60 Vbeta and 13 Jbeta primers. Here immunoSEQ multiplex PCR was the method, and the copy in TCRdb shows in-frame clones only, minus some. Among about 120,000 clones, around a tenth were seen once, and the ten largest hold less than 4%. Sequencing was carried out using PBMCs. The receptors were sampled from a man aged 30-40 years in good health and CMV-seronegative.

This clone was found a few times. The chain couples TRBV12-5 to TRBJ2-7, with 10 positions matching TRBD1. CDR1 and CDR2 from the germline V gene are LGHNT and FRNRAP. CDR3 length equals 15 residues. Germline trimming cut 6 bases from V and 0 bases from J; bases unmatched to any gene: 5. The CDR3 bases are TGTGCTAGTGGCTCGGGACAGGGGCTCTCCTACGAGCAGTACTTC. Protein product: CASGSGQGLSYEQYF. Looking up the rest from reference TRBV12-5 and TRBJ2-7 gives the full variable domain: DARVTQTPRHKVTEMGQEVTMRCQPILGHNTVFWYRQTMMQGLELLAYFRNRAPLDDSGMPKDRFSAEMPDATLATLKIQPSEPRDSAVYFCASGSGQGLSYEQYFGPGTRLTVT.

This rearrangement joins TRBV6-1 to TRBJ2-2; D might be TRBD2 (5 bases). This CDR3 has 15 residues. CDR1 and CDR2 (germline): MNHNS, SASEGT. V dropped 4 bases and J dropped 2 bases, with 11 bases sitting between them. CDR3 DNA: TGTGCCAGCAGTGTTTCCAGCGGAAACACCGGGGAGCTGTTTTTT. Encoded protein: CASSVSSGNTGELFF.

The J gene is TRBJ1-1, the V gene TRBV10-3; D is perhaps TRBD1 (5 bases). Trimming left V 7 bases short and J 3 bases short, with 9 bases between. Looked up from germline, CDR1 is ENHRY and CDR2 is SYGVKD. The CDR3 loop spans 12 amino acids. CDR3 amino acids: CAIKGADTEAFF. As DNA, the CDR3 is TGTGCCATCAAAGGGGCGGACACTGAAGCTTTCTTT.